This TCR beta chain stems from a study of patients and donors after allogeneic stem cell transplantation. This clonotype showed up just once. TCRdb recomputed calls from the RT-PCR reads with MiXCR, one row per CDR3 protein. The data show more than 150,000 distinct CDR3 sequences, 41% seen once. With 3 bases clipped from V and 5 bases from J, the junction kept 5 bases outside the gene matches. The CDR3 covers 15 residues. Germline V gives CDR1 SGHVS, CDR2 FQNEAQ. The clonotype comes from a human donor who was either an allogeneic HSCT recipient or a stem cell or donor lymphocyte infusion donor (not recorded which). It is not recorded whose cells these are; they may come from a transplant donor. The V and J genes are TRBV7-8 and TRBJ2-2; 8 bases match TRBD2. The sample was blood, either unsorted or a sorted T cell fraction (not recorded which). This chain's CDR3 is CASSFSSGTTGELFF. CDR3 sequence (DNA): TGTGCCAGCAGCTTTAGTAGCGGGACAACCGGGGAGCTGTTTTTT.